This T cell receptor beta chain came from a study of blood T cell repertoires in COVID-19. Study-level background: From the United States, Italy and Spain came samples of acute and convalescent COVID-19. PBMCs, B-cell-depleted T cells, or T cells provided the cDNA or gDNA that made up the material.

This CDR3 region has 13 residues. V lost 6 bases and J lost 2, with 8 bases in between. Germline CDR1 MNHEY, CDR2 SVGAGI. In the original processing: The assay estimated nucleated cells by amplifying reference gene primers. Sequencing was performed with immunoSEQ multiplex PCR; in TCRdb, only in-frame clones are kept and a portion is missing. V and J calls and clone size come straight from that table; D and trimming were deduced from the DNA. The repertoire consists of under 170,000 clones, with roughly 84% occurring once and the leading ten covering under 2.5%. This clone came up once. Other DNA sequences within the sample encode an identical CDR3.

Material for sequencing was peripheral blood. The V call is TRBV6-5, the J call TRBJ1-5, with D perhaps matching TRBD1 (6 bases). The sequence was obtained from a man between 65 and 85 years old with acute or convalescent COVID-19. CDR3 sequence (DNA): TGTGCCAGCAGACAGGGAGGCAATCAGCCCCAGCATTTT. Protein: CASRQGGNQPQHF.